This T cell receptor beta chain emerged from a study of CD8 T cells in ankylosing spondylitis. Germline CDR1 is SGHDN and CDR2 is FVKESK. Trimming pared 4 bases from V and 1 base from J, leaving 10 bases between. The CDR3 runs 15 residues. Ten or more counts support this clonotype. By quantitative 5'-RACE with molecular barcodes, the TCR beta libraries were made. TCRdb reanalysed the 5' RACE reads using MiXCR and keeps one entry per CDR3 protein. The data show 24,000 or so distinct CDR3 sequences, with approximately 12% seen just once and under 40% held by the top ten. This sequence joins TRBV14 and TRBJ2-2, with a possible D match to TRBD2 (6 bases). This clonotype was obtained from a male donor with ankylosing spondylitis or in good health (not recorded which). Sequencing used blood. The DNA of the CDR3 is TGTGCCAGCAGCCCCTTAGCGGTGAACACCGGGGAGCTGTTTTTT. Amino acids: CASSPLAVNTGELFF. The full variable domain, in which reference TRBV14 and TRBJ2-2 provide the parts outside the CDR3, is EAGVTQFPSHSVIEKGQTVTLRCDPISGHDNLYWYRRVMGKEIKFLLHFVKESKQDESGMPNNRFLAERTGGTYSTLKVQPAELEDSGVYFCASSPLAVNTGELFFGEGSRLTVL.